The 10 T cell receptor beta chains listed next were all sequenced from one sample in a study of graft-versus-host responses after intestinal transplantation. Generated by immunoSEQ multiplex PCR, the TCRdb table keeps only in-frame clones and is missing some. The sample has 50,000 or so clones, approximately 92% seen once. The sequencing here drew on PBMCs, taken roughly 760 days after a first intestinal transplant, on the day of a second. These TCRs come from a human patient who received an intestinal transplant, so some T cells may come from the graft donor.

This clone was found once. As DNA, the CDR3 is TGCGCCAGCAGTGAGACAGGGGTGAATGAGCAGTTCTTC. It encodes CASSETGVNEQFF. The chain links TRBV10-1 to TRBJ2-1; 7 bases align to TRBD1. The CDR3 is 13 residues long. Germline lookup yields CDR1 WNHNN and CDR2 SYGVQD (reference sequence). Losses at the gene ends were 2 bases for V and 7 bases for J; bases not matched to a gene: 2.

The rearrangement uses TRBV6-5 and TRBJ1-1, with D possibly matching TRBD1 (5 bases). The CDR3 spans 14 residues. V gave up 2 bases and J gave up 6 bases, with 13 bases separating them. Germline CDR1 is MNHEY and CDR2 is SVGAGI. The CDR3 nucleotides are TGTGCCAGCAGTTACGCGGGGACGGGGGCTGAAGCTTTCTTT. It is translated as CASSYAGTGAEAFF.

This rearrangement joins TRBV6-9 to TRBJ2-2; D is unresolved. The CDR3 sequence is 14 residues long. The V end was cut by 7 bases, the J end by 0 bases, with 9 bases between. Germline V gene data show CDR1 as MNHGY and CDR2 as SVAAGI. CDR3 sequence reads: CASKVSSNTGELFF. The CDR3 DNA reads as TGTGCCAGCAAGGTCAGCTCGAACACCGGGGAGCTGTTTTTT.

The chain joins TRBV13 to TRBJ2-5; a possible D gene is TRBD2 (6 bases). CDR3 length: 14 amino acids. Germline CDR1 reads PRHDT; CDR2 reads FYEKMQ (reference sequence). V lost 3 bases, J lost 5 bases, and 13 bases lay in between. The CDR3 protein is CASSFKGTFETQYF. The CDR3 coding sequence is TGTGCCAGCAGCTTCAAAGGGACTTTCGAGACCCAGTACTTC.

The chain joins TRBV7-6 to TRBJ2-2; D ambiguous. CDR3 length: 17 residues. V was clipped by 2 bases and J by 0 bases, with 13 bases between them. In germline, CDR1 is SGHVS, CDR2 FNYEAQ. In DNA form, the CDR3 reads TGTGCCAGCAGCTTATCCCCCTACACCCCGAACACCGGGGAGCTGTTTTTT. Protein product: CASSLSPYTPNTGELFF. Drawing the rest from reference TRBV7-6 and TRBJ2-2, the complete variable domain is GAGVSQSPRYKVTKRGQDVALRCDPISGHVSLYWYRQALGQGPEFLTYFNYEAQQDKSGLPNDRFSAERPEGSISTLTIQRTEQRDSAMYRCASSLSPYTPNTGELFFGEGSRLTVL.

The chain links TRBV6-1 to TRBJ2-7; D not certain. Germline V CDR1 and CDR2: MNHNS, SASEGT. V gave up 8 bases and J gave up 3 bases, with 8 bases separating them. The CDR3 loop spans 11 amino acids. The DNA of the CDR3 is TGTGCCAGCGGCTCATACTACGAGCAGTACTTC. This codes for CASGSYYEQYF.

This clone came up a few times. J is TRBJ1-4 and V is TRBV6-5, with a possible D match to TRBD1 (5 bases). Between the trimmed V and J ends, which lost 2 bases and 1 base, there was a span of 8 bases. Per germline, CDR1 MNHEY and CDR2 SVGAGI. CDR3 length: 15 amino acids. CDR3 bases: TGTGCCAGCAGTTACGGAGGGGTAACTAATGAAAAACTGTTTTTT. Amino acids: CASSYGGVTNEKLFF.

The gene calls are TRBV14 and TRBJ2-2; tentatively, D is TRBD2 (5 bases). With 3 bases removed from V and 0 bases from J, the gap between germline ends came to 14 bases. The CDR3 loop spans 17 amino acids. CDR1 SGHDN and CDR2 FVKESK come from the germline V gene. The CDR3 nucleotides read TGTGCCAGCAGCCACAAGATCGGGATTTCGAACACCGGGGAGCTGTTTTTT. Its protein is CASSHKIGISNTGELFF.

This chain connects TRBV5-1 to TRBJ2-1; tentative D call: TRBD2 (6 bases). Per the germline V gene, CDR1 is SGHRS and CDR2 is YFSETQ. The CDR3 sequence is 15 residues long. V lost 1 base, J lost 1 base, and 9 bases lay in between. In DNA form, the CDR3 reads TGCGCCAGCAGCTTGTCCGCGGGGTCCTACAATGAGCAGTTCTTC. Translating it yields CASSLSAGSYNEQFF.

This clone was counted only a few times. This chain uses TRBV6-5 with TRBJ2-4, with 8 bases lining up with TRBD1. Per germline, CDR1 MNHEY and CDR2 SVGAGI. The CDR3 loop spans 15 amino acids. The J segment lost 2 bases and the V segment lost 5 bases, leaving 5 bases of the junction unmatched. The CDR3 region is CASSHRGSSKNIQYF. Written as DNA, the CDR3 is TGTGCCAGCAGTCACAGGGGGAGTTCCAAAAACATTCAGTACTTC.